The 17 T cell receptor beta chains below were found in one sample sequenced in a study of blood T cells in healthy people across ages (dated by TCRdb to 2013 to 2016). Library preparation employed 5' RACE. Sequencing used an Illumina HiSeq 2500. A second PCR of roughly 7 to 11 cycles was performed with a sample-barcoded 5' primer and a J-beta primer mix. TCRdb reworked the public reads: Q25 trimming with fastp, MiXCR clone assembly, productive beta chains retained. Rows with a matching CDR3 protein are joined into one entry that keeps the most common DNA and genes. The sample data list over a million distinct CDR3 sequences, and more than 35% of these were observed just once. The ten largest clones capture under 20% of the sample. The sample taken for sequencing was blood. The origin of the receptors is a woman aged 55 to 70 in good health.

This rearrangement joins TRBV20-1 to TRBJ1-2; the D gene is possibly TRBD1 (6 bases). This CDR3 comprises 14 residues. From germline, CDR1 is DFQATT and CDR2 SNEGSKA (reference sequence). V lost 0 bases to trimming and J lost 4 bases, with 12 bases between them. CDR3 in DNA: TGCAGTGCTAGAGAAGGGGGGGCTGGCTATGGCTACACCTTC. Protein product: CSAREGGAGYGYTF.

The genes are TRBV12-3 or TRBV12-4 and TRBJ1-5; 9 bases match TRBD1. With V trimmed by 6 bases and J by 0 bases, 6 bases remained unmatched. The CDR3 sequence is 16 residues long. The CDR3 region has the DNA TGTGCCAGCAGGCTAGGACAGGGGAATAGCAATCAGCCCCAGCATTTT. It codes for CASRLGQGNSNQPQHF.

The chain employs TRBV6-5 and TRBJ2-2; 9 bases map to TRBD1. This CDR3 has 14 residues. From germline, CDR1 is MNHEY and CDR2 SVGAGI. Trimming took 6 bases from V and 6 from J; bases not matched to a gene: 5. CDR3 nucleotides: TGTGCCAGCAGCCGACAGGGGGTATCCGGGGAGCTGTTTTTT. As protein: CASSRQGVSGELFF.

This clonotype occurred a few times. V usage is TRBV9 and J usage is TRBJ1-1; D unclear. There are 14 residues in the CDR3. The V end lost 1 base, the J end lost 2 bases, and 9 bases lay between the germline ends. CDR1 is SGDLS, CDR2 YYNGEE, per germline. The CDR3 coding sequence is TGTGCCAGCAGCGTAAGTCCGGTTAACACTGAAGCTTTCTTT. Translated: CASSVSPVNTEAFF.

The V and J genes are TRBV10-1 and TRBJ2-4, with D unclear. Trimming shortened V by 3 bases and J by 4 bases, and 10 bases separated the two germline ends. This CDR3 spans 14 amino acids. The germline V gene has CDR1 WNHNN and CDR2 SYGVQD (reference sequence). The CDR3 protein is CASSDDGAKNIQYF. As DNA, the CDR3 is TGCGCCAGCAGTGACGACGGAGCTAAAAACATTCAGTACTTC.

This clonotype has ten or more counts. The chain links TRBV7-2 to TRBJ2-7; D remains ambiguous. V lost 1 base, J lost 0 bases, and 10 bases lay in between. The CDR3 contains 15 residues. Germline lookup yields CDR1 SGHTA and CDR2 FQGNSA. The CDR3 DNA follows: TGTGCCAGCAGCTTAGTCCCCGCCAGCTCCTACGAGCAGTACTTC. This translates into CASSLVPASSYEQYF.

This clonotype was observed a few times. The chain has TRBV18 and TRBJ2-4, with D maybe TRBD1 (7 bases). The J call may be faulty, since TRBJ2-7 better matches the DNA end. Germline CDR1 KGHSH, CDR2 LQKENI. The CDR3 runs 18 residues. The CDR3 DNA reads TGTGCCAGCTCACCTGAGACAGGGTGGGGGGATACGTCCCACGAGCAGTACTTC. Translated, it gives CASSPETGWGDTSHEQYF.

Of note for this clonotype: A much larger clone lies one base from this, so it may be a read error. This chain uses TRBV10-3 with TRBJ2-3; unclear D gene. The CDR3 sequence is 15 residues long. The V and J ends lost 0 bases and 2 bases respectively, with 9 bases between them. In germline, CDR1 is ENHRY, CDR2 SYGVKD. In nucleotides, the CDR3 is TGTGCCATCAGTGAGTCTCCTACTGACACAGATACGCAGTATTTT. Translated, it gives CAISESPTDTDTQYF.

The CDR3 region has the DNA TGTGCCATCAGTGATGATAGCGGAGCCACAGATACGCAGTATTTT. This translates into CAISDDSGATDTQYF. The chain links TRBV10-3 to TRBJ2-3; D may be TRBD2 (6 bases). V lost 3 bases, J lost 2 bases, and 12 bases lay in between. Germline lookup yields CDR1 ENHRY and CDR2 SYGVKD. CDR3 length equals 15 residues.

The chain joins TRBV9 to TRBJ2-3; D is unclear. This CDR3 contains 15 residues. The V gene lost 0 bases and the J gene lost 6 bases, with 14 bases spanning the gap. Germline lookup yields CDR1 SGDLS and CDR2 YYNGEE. The DNA of the CDR3 is TGTGCCAGCAGCGTAGAAAGTCGCTCCCGGGATACGCAGTATTTT. This sequence encodes CASSVESRSRDTQYF.

The V gene is TRBV7-2, the J gene TRBJ2-4; TRBD2 matches 13 bases. The CDR3 is 15 residues long. The V segment lost 5 bases and the J segment 7 bases; nucleotides outside the gene matches: 5. Germline V CDR1 and CDR2: SGHTA, FQGNSA. The CDR3 DNA is TGTGCCAGCAGCGCGACTAGCGGGGGGTGGAACATTCAGTACTTC. It codes for CASSATSGGWNIQYF.

The chain is built from TRBV14 and TRBJ2-4; the D gene is possibly TRBD2 (5 bases). Gene TRBJ2-7 matches the end of the DNA better, so the J call may be wrong. This CDR3 region has 15 residues. Germline-derived CDR1 and CDR2 are SGHDN and FVKESK. CDR3 DNA: TGTGCCAGCAGCCAAGACACGGGCGGGTACTACGAGCAGTACTTC. The encoded protein is CASSQDTGGYYEQYF.

This clonotype came up a few times. V and J are TRBV29-1 and TRBJ2-1; 13 bases align to TRBD2. This CDR3 has 14 residues. V was pared by 8 bases and J by 5 bases, with 6 bases of the junction left unmatched. The germline V gene has CDR1 SQVTM and CDR2 ANQGSEA. CDR3 sequence (DNA): TGCAGCTCGGGACTAGCGGGAATGCACAATGAGCAGTTCTTC. This gives the protein CSSGLAGMHNEQFF.

The rearrangement uses TRBV27 and TRBJ2-3; possibly TRBD2 for D (5 bases). CDR1 and CDR2 (germline): MNHEY, SMNVEV (reference sequence). This CDR3 spans 14 amino acids. V was trimmed by 2 bases and J by 2 bases, leaving 8 bases between them. CDR3: CASSLQRFTDTQYF. CDR3 DNA sequence: TGTGCCAGCAGTTTACAGCGGTTCACAGATACGCAGTATTTT.

The genes are TRBV2 and TRBJ2-7, with D perhaps matching TRBD1 or TRBD2 (6 bases each). The CDR3 length is 18 residues. Deletions cut 10 bases from V and 0 bases from J, with 28 bases between. The germline V gene has CDR1 SNHLY and CDR2 FYNNEI. CDR3: CATRRGMTRLENSYEQYF. The CDR3 DNA reads as TGTGCCACCCGGAGGGGGATGACCAGGCTCGAAAACTCCTACGAGCAGTACTTC. Variable domain in full (rest from reference TRBV2 and TRBJ2-7): EPEVTQTPSHQVTQMGQEVILRCVPISNHLYFYWYRQILGQKVEFLVSFYNNEISEKSEIFDDQFSVERPDGSNFTLKIRSTKLEDSAMYFCATRRGMTRLENSYEQYFGPGTRLTVT.

This chain links TRBV3-1 with TRBJ2-1, with 7 nucleotides matching TRBD2. With V trimmed by 0 bases and J by 3 bases, 11 bases remained unmatched. Germline CDR1 LGHDT, CDR2 YNNKEL (reference sequence). There are 18 residues in the CDR3. DNA for the CDR3: TGTGCCAGCAGCCAAGATGCGCTAGCGGAGACTCTCTACAATGAGCAGTTCTTC. Amino acids: CASSQDALAETLYNEQFF.

This rearrangement joins TRBV27 to TRBJ1-2; D call uncertain. The CDR3 totals 13 residues. V shed 6 bases and J shed 7 bases, with 15 bases lying between them. Germline assignment: CDR1 MNHEY and CDR2 SMNVEV (reference sequence). This chain's CDR3 is CASSPGGRSGYTF. The CDR3 DNA follows: TGTGCCAGCAGCCCGGGAGGGCGAAGTGGCTACACCTTC.